This T cell receptor beta chain was sequenced in a study of CD8 T cells in Susac syndrome. About the study: Patients with Susac syndrome, at blood draw, were therapy-naive, on corticosteroids, or on intravenous immunoglobulin alone. Findings of the study overall: Clonal expansion was present among Susac CD8+ cells. This expansion reached its peak in TEMRA cells and in active patients.

Reverse transcription used about 0.5 to 1 ug RNA and random hexamers. Each CDR3 protein is one row after TCRdb ran MiXCR on the immunoSEQ multiplex PCR reads. The sample consists of 130,000 or so distinct CDR3 sequences, over 90% of them appearing once. For this clonotype: What it binds is not known.

FACS was used to enrich TEMRA cells, whereas the CD8+ and CD4+ T cells were obtained by negative isolation. V dropped 5 bases and J dropped 4 bases, with 14 bases sitting between them. This CDR3 comprises 15 residues. The germline V gene has CDR1 SEHNR and CDR2 FQNEAQ (reference sequence). This TCR derives from a human donor with Susac syndrome. The rearrangement uses TRBV7-9 and TRBJ2-2; no firm D call. The sequencing input was CD8+ T cells from PBMCs. The CDR3 reads CASSPPGISTGELFF. For the CDR3, the DNA is TGTGCCAGCAGCCCTCCGGGCATTTCCACCGGGGAGCTGTTTTTT.